This T cell receptor beta chain comes out of a study of identical twins. MiXCR, run by TCRdb on the 5' RACE reads, gives a single entry per CDR3 protein. The profile shows 550,000 to 800,000 distinct CDR3 sequences, about 7.1% of them singletons. V trimming: 4 bases; J trimming: 5 bases; junction bases outside the gene matches: 3. This CDR3 comprises 14 residues. Germline loops: CDR1 SGHRS, CDR2 YFSETQ. The sample holds a few counts of this clonotype. The same sample was also studied in work on yellow fever vaccine responses in identical twins.

What was sequenced was PBMCs. This clonotype originated in a woman aged 18-29 years in good health. The V gene is TRBV5-1, the J gene TRBJ1-6, with 7 bases that match TRBD1. The CDR3 protein is CASSRDSDNSPLHF. CDR3 coding DNA: TGCGCCAGCAGCCGGGACAGTGATAATTCACCCCTCCACTTT.